Following are 27 T cell receptor beta chains from one sample sequenced in a study of blood T cell repertoires in COVID-19. The method was immunoSEQ multiplex PCR; TCRdb's version includes in-frame clones alone and lacks a portion of them. The sample holds under 300,000 clones, 75% to 95% seen once. Sequenced input: PBMCs or T cells enriched from blood (not recorded which). The receptors originated from a woman younger than 30 who had recovered from COVID-19.

V usage is TRBV11-2 and J usage is TRBJ2-1; the D is unclear. Germline V gives CDR1 SGHAT, CDR2 FQNNGV. This CDR3 comprises 15 residues. V lost 2 bases and J lost 2, with 10 bases in between. CDR3 DNA sequence: TGTGCCAGCAGCTTAAGACAAGGCCCCTACAATGAGCAGTTCTTC. Protein product: CASSLRQGPYNEQFF.

This chain connects TRBV19 to TRBJ2-1; D possibly corresponds to TRBD1 (5 bases). The ends were cut back, 7 bases at V and 8 bases at J, with 15 bases in the middle. Germline loops: CDR1 LNHDA, CDR2 SQIVND (reference sequence). The CDR3 is 13 residues long. The CDR3 DNA is TGTGCCAGTAATCTCCAGGGTCGGGATGAGCAGTTCTTC. This encodes CASNLQGRDEQFF.

The chain has TRBV28 and TRBJ1-2; D may be TRBD1 (5 bases). With 3 bases removed from V and 4 bases from J, the gap between germline ends came to 12 bases. The germline CDR1 and CDR2 sequences are MDHEN and SYDVKM. The CDR3 sequence is 14 residues long. The CDR3 DNA is TGTGCCAGCAGTTTTAGGGAAGACAGCTATGGCTACACCTTC. Residues: CASSFREDSYGYTF.

V usage is TRBV7-3 and J usage is TRBJ2-5, with 9 bases that match TRBD1. CDR3 length: 15 residues. The germline CDR1 and CDR2 sequences are SGHTA and FQGTGA. Trimming removed 4 bases from V and 4 bases from J; junction bases left unmatched: 7. This CDR3 reads CASSSGDRVGETQYF. CDR3 sequence (DNA): TGTGCCAGCAGCTCTGGGGACAGGGTAGGAGAGACCCAGTACTTC. The full variable domain, with the rest looked up from reference TRBV7-3 and TRBJ2-5, is GAGVSQTPSNKVTEKGKYVELRCDPISGHTALYWYRQSLGQGPEFLIYFQGTGAADDSGLPNDRFFAVRPEGSVSTLKIQRTERGDSAVYLCASSSGDRVGETQYFGPGTRLLVL.

The rearrangement joins TRBV14 to TRBJ1-1; no definite D call. The CDR3 has 14 residues. Germline V gene lookup returns CDR1 SGHDN and CDR2 FVKESK. Deletions cut 1 base from V and 5 bases from J, with 11 bases between. The CDR3 is CASSQVTPGTEAFF. In nucleotides, the CDR3 is TGTGCCAGCAGCCAAGTGACCCCCGGGACTGAAGCTTTCTTT.

The V gene is TRBV7-9, the J gene TRBJ2-3; TRBD2 matches 9 bases. The germline V gene has CDR1 SEHNR and CDR2 FQNEAQ (reference sequence). The CDR3 has 15 amino acids. The J segment lost 0 bases and the V segment lost 2 bases, leaving 0 bases of the junction unmatched. The CDR3 DNA follows: TGTGCCAGCAGCTTACTAGCGGGAAGCACAGATACGCAGTATTTT. Protein: CASSLLAGSTDTQYF.

The V gene is TRBV7-6, the J gene TRBJ2-3, with D tentatively TRBD2 (6 bases). The CDR3 is 15 amino acids. V lost 3 bases and J lost 2, with 12 bases in between. Germline V lookup: CDR1 SGHVS, CDR2 FNYEAQ. In DNA form, the CDR3 reads TGTGCCAGCAGCTTCGGAGGGAGTACCACAGATACGCAGTATTTT. Amino acids: CASSFGGSTTDTQYF.

V gene TRBV2 combines with J gene TRBJ1-1, with 8 nucleotides matching TRBD1. The CDR3 loop spans 14 amino acids. Germline CDR1 SNHLY, CDR2 FYNNEI. Trimming at V came to 6 bases and at J to 5 bases, leaving 8 bases not matched to a gene. Here the CDR3 DNA reads TGTGCCAGCAGGGTTGGACAGGGTCGAACTGAAGCTTTCTTT. Translating it yields CASRVGQGRTEAFF.

J is TRBJ1-5 and V is TRBV20-1; possibly TRBD1 for D (5 bases). Trimming cost V 3 bases and J 6 bases, with 15 bases left between them. Germline-derived CDR1 and CDR2 are DFQATT and SNEGSKA (reference sequence). The CDR3 covers 14 residues. The CDR3 DNA is TGCAGTGCTAGTTCCCCAGGGATTCCTCAGCCCCAGCATTTT. Translated: CSASSPGIPQPQHF.

This clone was observed a handful of times. V is TRBV10-3 and J is TRBJ1-5; D unclear. The CDR3 runs 14 residues. V dropped 0 bases and J dropped 5 bases, with 8 bases sitting between them. Germline V gene sequence: CDR1 ENHRY, CDR2 SYGVKD. The CDR3: CAISESLRDQPQHF. The CDR3 DNA is TGTGCCATCAGTGAGTCGTTGCGGGATCAGCCCCAGCATTTT.

The chain recombines TRBV21-1 with TRBJ2-2; the DNA was not used to check the table's D call, TRBD2. TRBV21-1 is given as a pseudogene. CDR3 size: 16 residues. The CDR3 here is CAGTEQERVLHGELFF. Written as DNA, the CDR3 is TGTGCCGGTACCGAACAAGAGCGGGTTCTGCACGGGGAGCTGTTTTTT.

The chain has TRBV2 and TRBJ2-2, with 9 positions matching TRBD1. The CDR3 has 15 amino acids. Per the germline V gene, CDR1 is SNHLY and CDR2 is FYNNEI. Unmatched junction bases numbered 6, after V lost 3 bases and J lost 7 bases. DNA of the CDR3: TGTGCCAGCAGTGATCAGGGACAGGGTGTCGGGGAGCTGTTTTTT. It is translated as CASSDQGQGVGELFF.

J is TRBJ2-7 and V is TRBV11-2, with 7 bases aligning to TRBD2. Trimming at V came to 10 bases and at J to 1 base, leaving 10 bases not matched to a gene. The CDR3 has 14 amino acids. CDR1 SGHAT and CDR2 FQNNGV come from the germline V gene. In nucleotides, the CDR3 is TGTGCCACAGCATGGAGACTAGCATCCTACGAGCAGTACTTC. Its protein is CATAWRLASYEQYF. Variable domain in full (rest from reference TRBV11-2 and TRBJ2-7): EAGVAQSPRYKIIEKRQSVAFWCNPISGHATLYWYQQILGQGPKLLIQFQNNGVVDDSQLPKDRFSAERLKGVDSTLKIQPAKLEDSAVYLCATAWRLASYEQYFGPGTRLTVT.

The chain employs TRBV6-5 and TRBJ1-5, with D maybe TRBD1 (5 bases). The V end lost 0 bases, the J end lost 3 bases, and 9 bases lay between the germline ends. CDR3 length equals 15 residues. CDR1 MNHEY and CDR2 SVGAGI come from the germline V gene. CDR3: CASSYSARDNQPQHF. CDR3 nucleotide sequence: TGTGCCAGCAGTTACTCAGCCAGGGACAATCAGCCCCAGCATTTT.

This clone was detected once. The CDR3 nucleotides are TGTGCCAGCAGTGAAGCGGAGAGCTCCTACAATGAGCAGTTCTTC. The encoded protein is CASSEAESSYNEQFF. The chain carries TRBV2 and TRBJ2-1; D ambiguous. The germline gives CDR1 SNHLY, CDR2 FYNNEI. The CDR3 length is 15 residues. The V end lost 0 bases, the J end lost 0 bases, and 6 bases lay between the germline ends.

This clone was recorded only once. The CDR3 DNA sequence: TGTGCCAGCAGCCAAGCAGGGGCCGGTGCTGGAAACACCATATATTTT. Encoded protein: CASSQAGAGAGNTIYF. V and J are TRBV3-1 (or the pseudogene TRBV3-2) and TRBJ1-3, with D possibly TRBD1 on 6 matching bases. This CDR3 contains 16 residues. Germline V gene data show CDR1 as LGHDT and CDR2 as YNNKEL (reference sequence). Between the trimmed V and J ends, which lost 1 base and 2 bases, there was a span of 12 bases.

CDR3 loop: CASSPERTSSANTIYF. The CDR3, as DNA: TGTGCCAGCAGCCCCGAACGGACATCGTCAGCCAACACCATATATTTT. The chain carries TRBV3-1 (or the pseudogene TRBV3-2) and TRBJ1-3, with D tentatively TRBD1 (5 bases). This CDR3 comprises 16 residues. CDR1 is LGHDT, CDR2 YNNKEL, per germline (reference sequence). The V and J ends lost 4 bases and 7 bases respectively, with 20 bases between them.

V gene TRBV28 combines with J gene TRBJ2-2; D possibly corresponds to TRBD2 (5 bases). CDR1 and CDR2 from the germline V gene are MDHEN and SYDVKM. The CDR3 loop spans 15 amino acids. Trimming cost V 6 bases and J 0 bases, with 11 bases left between them. The CDR3 coding sequence is TGTGCCAGCAGGAGCGGTTCCGCGAACACCGGGGAGCTGTTTTTT. Translation: CASRSGSANTGELFF.

The chain has TRBV14 and TRBJ1-1; D unresolved. The CDR3 has 12 residues. CDR1 SGHDN and CDR2 FVKESK come from the germline V gene. V gave up 4 bases and J gave up 1 base, with 4 bases separating them. The CDR3 loop reads CASSPWNTEAFF. The CDR3 nucleotides are TGTGCCAGCAGCCCGTGGAACACTGAAGCTTTCTTT.

This chain links TRBV5-1 with TRBJ2-1, with 8 positions matching TRBD2. This CDR3 is built from 15 residues. The trim removed 0 bases at V and 4 bases at J, leaving 3 bases unmatched. CDR1 is SGHRS and CDR2 is YFSETQ in the germline V gene. CDR3 coding DNA: TGCGCCAGCAGCTTGGGACTAGCGTTATACAATGAGCAGTTCTTC. Its protein product is CASSLGLALYNEQFF.

The gene calls are TRBV9 and TRBJ2-3; 8 nucleotides align to TRBD2. Trimming cost V 2 bases and J 4 bases; bases outside gene matches: 6. CDR3 length: 15 amino acids. Germline lookup yields CDR1 SGDLS and CDR2 YYNGEE. In nucleotides, the CDR3 is TGTGCCAGCAGCGTTCGGGCGGGAGGCCCAGATACGCAGTATTTT. It codes for CASSVRAGGPDTQYF.

The V call is TRBV29-1, the J call TRBJ1-2; D perhaps matches TRBD1 (6 bases). Germline-derived CDR1 and CDR2 are SQVTM and ANQGSEA. The CDR3 consists of 13 residues. V was trimmed by 6 bases and J by 1 base, leaving 12 bases between them. This chain's CDR3 is CSVEGGVNYGYTF. The DNA of the CDR3 is TGCAGCGTCGAGGGGGGGGTTAACTATGGCTACACCTTC.

V usage is TRBV3-1 (or the pseudogene TRBV3-2) and J usage is TRBJ1-3; no clear D. V gave up 2 bases and J gave up 4 bases, with 6 bases separating them. The CDR3 loop spans 13 amino acids. Germline V gene sequence: CDR1 LGHDT, CDR2 YNNKEL (reference sequence). CDR3 in amino acids: CASSQMEGNTIYF. In nucleotides, the CDR3 is TGTGCCAGCAGCCAAATGGAGGGAAACACCATATATTTT.

This clone was picked up one time. Other DNA sequences in this sample translate to the same CDR3. V is TRBV9 and J is TRBJ2-3, with a weak D call TRBD2 (6 bases). The CDR3 contains 15 residues. Germline loops: CDR1 SGDLS, CDR2 YYNGEE. V was cut by 0 bases and J by 4 bases, with 12 bases left in between. This CDR3 is CASSVAGDVADTQYF. The CDR3 DNA follows: TGTGCCAGCAGCGTAGCGGGAGATGTTGCAGATACGCAGTATTTT.

The gene calls are TRBV7-9 and TRBJ2-7; D not certain. CDR1 and CDR2 (germline): SEHNR, FQNEAQ (reference sequence). The CDR3 is 15 residues long. V was clipped by 5 bases and J by 3 bases, with 17 bases between them. In nucleotides, the CDR3 is TGTGCCAGCAGCCCAACCCATAAGCGCCACTACGAGCAGTACTTC. Translated, it gives CASSPTHKRHYEQYF. The full variable domain, its missing parts supplied by reference TRBV7-9 and TRBJ2-7, is DTGVSQNPRHKITKRGQNVTFRCDPISEHNRLYWYRQTLGQGPEFLTYFQNEAQLEKSRLLSDRFSAERPKGSFSTLEIQRTEQGDSAMYLCASSPTHKRHYEQYFGPGTRLTVT.

This chain connects TRBV7-2 to TRBJ1-1; possibly TRBD1 for D (6 bases). The CDR3 contains 13 residues. Germline assignment: CDR1 SGHTA and CDR2 FQGNSA. V was clipped by 5 bases and J by 10 bases, with 17 bases between them. Here the CDR3 DNA reads TGTGCCAGCAGCACTGCAGGGGCCCTGAGAGCTTTCTTT. Translated: CASSTAGALRAFF.

The V call is TRBV6-5, the J call TRBJ1-1, with D perhaps TRBD1 (6 bases). The CDR3 spans 15 residues. CDR1 is MNHEY and CDR2 is SVGAGI in the germline V gene. The V and J ends lost 6 bases and 4 bases respectively, with 18 bases between them. This CDR3 is CASSPTRGRITEAFF. The CDR3 nucleotides are TGTGCCAGCAGCCCAACCAGGGGCCGGATCACTGAAGCTTTCTTT.